The source of this TCR beta chain is a study of blood T cells in healthy people across ages. Primers used in a second PCR of about 6 to 11 cycles were a sample-barcoded 5' primer and a J-beta primer mix. Each CDR3 protein gets one entry after TCRdb re-called the 5' RACE reads with MiXCR. The table lists approximately 1.5 million distinct CDR3 sequences, approximately 43% of them singletons. Germline V CDR1 and CDR2: SGHTA, FQGNSA. With 5 bases clipped from V and 5 bases from J, the junction kept 8 bases outside the gene matches. The CDR3 has 15 residues. The sequenced material came from blood. This receptor was identified in a woman aged 18-35 years in good health. The V and J genes are TRBV7-2 and TRBJ2-7, with 11 bases aligning to TRBD1. The CDR3 DNA reads as TGTGCCAGCAGCATCGGACAGGGGGCCCGTAACGAGCAGTACTTC. It codes for CASSIGQGARNEQYF.